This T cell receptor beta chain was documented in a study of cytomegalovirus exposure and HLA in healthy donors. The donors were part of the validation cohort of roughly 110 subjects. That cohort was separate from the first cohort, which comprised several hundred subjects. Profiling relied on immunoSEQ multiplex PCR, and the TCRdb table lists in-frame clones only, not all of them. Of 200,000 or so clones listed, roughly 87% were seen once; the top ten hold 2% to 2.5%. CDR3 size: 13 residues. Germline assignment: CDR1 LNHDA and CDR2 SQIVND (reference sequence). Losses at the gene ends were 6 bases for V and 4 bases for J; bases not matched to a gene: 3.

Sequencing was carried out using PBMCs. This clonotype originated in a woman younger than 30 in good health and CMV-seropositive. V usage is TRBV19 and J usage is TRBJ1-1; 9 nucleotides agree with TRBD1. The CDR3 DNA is TGTGCCAGTAGGAAGGACAGGGGCACTGAAGCTTTCTTT. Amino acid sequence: CASRKDRGTEAFF.